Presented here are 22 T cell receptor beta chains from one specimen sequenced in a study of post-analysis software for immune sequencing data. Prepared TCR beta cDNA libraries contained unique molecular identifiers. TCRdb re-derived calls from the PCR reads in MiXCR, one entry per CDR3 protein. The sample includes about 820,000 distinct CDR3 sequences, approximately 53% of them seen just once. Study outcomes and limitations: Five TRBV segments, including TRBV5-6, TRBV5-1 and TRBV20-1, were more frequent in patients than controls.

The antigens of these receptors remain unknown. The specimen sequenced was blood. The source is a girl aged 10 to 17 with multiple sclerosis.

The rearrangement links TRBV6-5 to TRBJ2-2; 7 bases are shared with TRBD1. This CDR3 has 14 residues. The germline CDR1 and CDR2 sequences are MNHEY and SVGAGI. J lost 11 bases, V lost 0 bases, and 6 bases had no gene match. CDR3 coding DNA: TGTGCCAGCAGTTACTCGCCCGACAGGGTAGAGCTGTTTTTT. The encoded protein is CASSYSPDRVELFF.

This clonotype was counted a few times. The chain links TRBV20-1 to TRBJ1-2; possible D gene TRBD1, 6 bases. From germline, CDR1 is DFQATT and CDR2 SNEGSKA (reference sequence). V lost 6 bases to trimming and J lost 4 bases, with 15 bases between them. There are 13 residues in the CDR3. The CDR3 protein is CSAPRGQGYGYTF. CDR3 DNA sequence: TGCAGTGCCCCCCGGGGGCAGGGCTATGGCTACACCTTC.

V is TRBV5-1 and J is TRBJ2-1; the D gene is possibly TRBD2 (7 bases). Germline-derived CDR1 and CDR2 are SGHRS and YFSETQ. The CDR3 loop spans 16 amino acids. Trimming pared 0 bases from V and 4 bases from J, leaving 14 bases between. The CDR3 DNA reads TGCGCCAGCAGCTTGGCTTGGGGGGGGCCGTACAATGAGCAGTTCTTC. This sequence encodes CASSLAWGGPYNEQFF.

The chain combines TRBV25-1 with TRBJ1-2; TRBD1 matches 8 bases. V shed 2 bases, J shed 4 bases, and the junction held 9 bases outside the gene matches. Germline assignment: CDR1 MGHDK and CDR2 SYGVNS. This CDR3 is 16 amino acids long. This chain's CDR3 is CASSEATGDWVYGYTF. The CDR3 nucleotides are TGTGCCAGCAGTGAAGCGACAGGGGATTGGGTCTATGGCTACACCTTC.

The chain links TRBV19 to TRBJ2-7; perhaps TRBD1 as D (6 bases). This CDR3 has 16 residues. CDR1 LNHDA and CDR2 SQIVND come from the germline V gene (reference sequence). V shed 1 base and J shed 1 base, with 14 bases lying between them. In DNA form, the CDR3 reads TGTGCCAGTAGTATAGTCTCCCCGACAGGATCCTACGAGCAGTACTTC. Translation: CASSIVSPTGSYEQYF.

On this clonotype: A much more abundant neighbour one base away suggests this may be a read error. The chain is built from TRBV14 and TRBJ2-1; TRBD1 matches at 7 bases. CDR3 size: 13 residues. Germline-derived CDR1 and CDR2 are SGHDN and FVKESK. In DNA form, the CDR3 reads TGTGCCGGCAGAACCGACAGGGTGGGTGAGCAGTTCTTC. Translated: CAGRTDRVGEQFF.

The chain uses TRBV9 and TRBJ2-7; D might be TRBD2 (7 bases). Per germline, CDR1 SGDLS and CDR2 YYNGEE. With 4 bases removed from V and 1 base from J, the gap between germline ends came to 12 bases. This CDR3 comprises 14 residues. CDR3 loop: CASSPRGASYEQYF. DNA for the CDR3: TGTGCCAGCAGCCCCCGGGGGGCTTCCTACGAGCAGTACTTC.

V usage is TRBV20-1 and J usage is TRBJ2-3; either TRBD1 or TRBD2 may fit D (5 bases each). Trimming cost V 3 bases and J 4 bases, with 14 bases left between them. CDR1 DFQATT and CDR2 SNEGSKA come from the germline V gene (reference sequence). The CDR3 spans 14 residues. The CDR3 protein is CSASPGTLADTQYF. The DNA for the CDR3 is TGCAGTGCTAGTCCCGGGACCTTGGCAGATACGCAGTATTTT.

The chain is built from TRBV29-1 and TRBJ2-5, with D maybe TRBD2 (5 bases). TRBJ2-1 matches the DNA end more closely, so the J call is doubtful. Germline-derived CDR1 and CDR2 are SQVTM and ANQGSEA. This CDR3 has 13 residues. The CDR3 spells CSVDRLVGETQFF. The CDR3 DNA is TGCAGCGTTGACAGATTAGTTGGGGAGACCCAGTTCTTC.

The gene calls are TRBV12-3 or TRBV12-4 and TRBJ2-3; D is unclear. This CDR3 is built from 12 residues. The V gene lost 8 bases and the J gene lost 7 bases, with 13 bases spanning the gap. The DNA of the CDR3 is TGTGCCAGCTCCCTTCCGACAAATACGCAGTATTTT. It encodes CASSLPTNTQYF.

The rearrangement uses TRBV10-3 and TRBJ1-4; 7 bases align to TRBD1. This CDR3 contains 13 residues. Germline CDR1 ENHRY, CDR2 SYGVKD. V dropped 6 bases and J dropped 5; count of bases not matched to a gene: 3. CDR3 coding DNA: TGTGCCATCAGGCCGGGACAGAATGAAAAACTGTTTTTT. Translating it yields CAIRPGQNEKLFF.

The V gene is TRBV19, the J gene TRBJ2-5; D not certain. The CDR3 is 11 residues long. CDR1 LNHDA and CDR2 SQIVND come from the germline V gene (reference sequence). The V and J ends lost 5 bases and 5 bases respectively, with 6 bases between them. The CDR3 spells CASSGMETQYF. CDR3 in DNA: TGTGCCAGTAGTGGTATGGAGACCCAGTACTTC.

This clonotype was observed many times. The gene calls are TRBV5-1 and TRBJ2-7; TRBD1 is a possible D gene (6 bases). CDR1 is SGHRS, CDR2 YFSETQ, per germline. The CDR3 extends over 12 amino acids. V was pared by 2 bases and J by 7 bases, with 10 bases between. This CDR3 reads CASSLQGREQYF. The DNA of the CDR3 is TGCGCCAGCAGCTTACAGGGCAGGGAGCAGTACTTC.

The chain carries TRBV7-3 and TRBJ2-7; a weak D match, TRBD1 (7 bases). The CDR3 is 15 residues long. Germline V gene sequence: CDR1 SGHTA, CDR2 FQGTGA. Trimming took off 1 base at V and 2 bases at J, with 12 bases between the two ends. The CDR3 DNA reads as TGTGCCAGCAGCTTAAGGGCGGGACAGCCCTACGAGCAGTACTTC. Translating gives CASSLRAGQPYEQYF.

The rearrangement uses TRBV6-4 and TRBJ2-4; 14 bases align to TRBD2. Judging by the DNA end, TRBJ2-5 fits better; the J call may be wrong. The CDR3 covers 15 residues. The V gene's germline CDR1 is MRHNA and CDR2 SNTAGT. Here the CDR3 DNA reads TGTGCCAGCAGTCGGACTAGCGGGAGGTGGGAGACCCAGTACTTC. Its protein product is CASSRTSGRWETQYF.

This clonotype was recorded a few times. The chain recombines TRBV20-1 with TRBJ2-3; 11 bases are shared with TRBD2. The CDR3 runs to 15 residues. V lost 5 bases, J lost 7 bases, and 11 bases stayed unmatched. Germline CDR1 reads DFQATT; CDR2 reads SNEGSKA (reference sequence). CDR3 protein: CSAYGTSGLLNTQYF. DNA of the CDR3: TGCAGTGCTTACGGGACTAGCGGACTTTTGAATACGCAGTATTTT.

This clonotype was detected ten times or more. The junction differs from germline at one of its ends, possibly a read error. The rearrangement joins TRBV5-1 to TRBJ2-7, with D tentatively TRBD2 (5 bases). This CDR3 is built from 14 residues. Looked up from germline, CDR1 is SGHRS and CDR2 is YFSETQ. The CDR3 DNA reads TGTGCCAGCAGCTTAGCTGCTAGCAGCTACGAGCAGTACTTC. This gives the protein CASSLAASSYEQYF. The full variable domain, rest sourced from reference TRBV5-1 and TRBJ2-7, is KAGVTQTPRYLIKTRGQQVTLSCSPISGHRSVSWYQQTPGQGLQFLFEYFSETQRNKGNFPGRFSGRQFSNSRSEMNVSTLELGDSALYLCASSLAASSYEQYFGPGTRLTVT.

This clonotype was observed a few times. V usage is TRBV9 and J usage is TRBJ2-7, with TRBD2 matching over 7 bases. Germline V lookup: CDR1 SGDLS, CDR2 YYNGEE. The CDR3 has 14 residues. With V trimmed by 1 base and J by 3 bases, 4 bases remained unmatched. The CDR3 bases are TGTGCCAGCAGCGTACTAGCGGAGGGCTACGAGCAGTACTTC. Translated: CASSVLAEGYEQYF.

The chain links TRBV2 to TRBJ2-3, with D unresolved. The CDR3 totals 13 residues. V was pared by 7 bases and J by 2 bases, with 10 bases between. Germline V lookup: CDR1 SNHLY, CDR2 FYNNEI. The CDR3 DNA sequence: TGTGCCAGCAAGCCGGGTTCCACAGATACGCAGTATTTT. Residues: CASKPGSTDTQYF.

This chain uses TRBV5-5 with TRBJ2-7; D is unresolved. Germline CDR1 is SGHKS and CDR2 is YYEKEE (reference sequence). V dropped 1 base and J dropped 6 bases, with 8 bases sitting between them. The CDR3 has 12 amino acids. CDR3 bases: TGTGCCAGCAGCTTGTCCTCTCTCGAGCAGTACTTC. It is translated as CASSLSSLEQYF.

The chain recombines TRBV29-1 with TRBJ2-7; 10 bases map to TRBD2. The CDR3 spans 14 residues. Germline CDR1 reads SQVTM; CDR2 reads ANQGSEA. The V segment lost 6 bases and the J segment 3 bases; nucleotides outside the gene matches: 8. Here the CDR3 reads CSVRLSGRVYEQYF. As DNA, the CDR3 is TGCAGCGTCCGATTGAGCGGGAGGGTCTACGAGCAGTACTTC.

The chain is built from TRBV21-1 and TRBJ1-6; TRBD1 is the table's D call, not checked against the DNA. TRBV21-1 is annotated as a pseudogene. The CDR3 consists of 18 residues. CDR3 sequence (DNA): TGTGCCAGCAGTCTGCTACAGGGGCCCCACTCCTATAATTCACCCCTCCACTTT. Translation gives CASSLLQGPHSYNSPLHF.